This entry concerns a single T cell receptor beta chain. What it recognizes is unknown. The germline V gene has CDR1 SQVTM and CDR2 ANQGSEA. This CDR3 spans 12 amino acids. The sample is drawn from a study of CXCR3-negative and CXCR3-positive naive CD8 T cells. The CD45RO-CCR7+CD27+CD95- phenotype denoted naive CD8+ T cells. Via 5' RACE with UMI labels, TRB cDNA libraries were prepared. TCRdb reprocessed the 5' RACE reads and stores each CDR3 protein as one record, lacking DNA. The table gives about 98,000 distinct CDR3 sequences; the top ten clones make up under 0.95% of it. Study results and caveats: When CXCR3-positive naive cells were set against CXCR3-negative naive cells, the former had more hydrophobic TRB CDR3s.

The TCR comes from a human donor in good health. Some clones in this sample may be carry-over from other donors' samples. The sequenced material came from naive CXCR3+ CD8+ T cells from blood. Specified subset: CD45RO-CCR7+CD27+CD95- naive CD8+ T cells expressing CXCR3 (TNR3+). This chain uses TRBV29-1 with TRBJ2-2. The CDR3 sequence: CSVEDTTGELFF.